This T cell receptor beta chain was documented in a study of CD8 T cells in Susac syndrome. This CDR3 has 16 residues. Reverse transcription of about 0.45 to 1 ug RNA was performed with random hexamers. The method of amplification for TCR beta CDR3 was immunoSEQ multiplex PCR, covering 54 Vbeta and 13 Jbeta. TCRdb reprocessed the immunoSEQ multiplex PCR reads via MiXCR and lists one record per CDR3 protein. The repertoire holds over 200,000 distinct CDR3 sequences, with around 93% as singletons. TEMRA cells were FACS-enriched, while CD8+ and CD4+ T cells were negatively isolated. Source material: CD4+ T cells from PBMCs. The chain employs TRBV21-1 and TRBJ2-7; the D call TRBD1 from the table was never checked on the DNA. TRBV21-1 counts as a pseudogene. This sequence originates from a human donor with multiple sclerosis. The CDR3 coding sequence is TGTGCCAGCAGCAAAGAACAGCCCCAAGCCACCTACGAGCAGTACTTC. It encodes CASSKEQPQATYEQYF.